A selection of T cell receptor beta chains follows, all from one sample in a study of radiation and T cells in renal cell carcinoma. Libraries were prepared by immunoSEQ multiplex PCR; TCRdb keeps only in-frame clonotypes and omits some of them. The sample consists of about 150,000 clones, roughly 88% of them appearing once. The sample consisted of blood, taken from a patient whose treatment included radiotherapy and nephrectomy. These receptors were taken from a woman aged 45-59 years with renal cell carcinoma. The CDR3 runs from the conserved cysteine through the conserved F or W. The D gene is left open where the match is weak. The size field is filled for only some rows; it gives once, few, many or a size class.

V	size	J	D	length	CDR3	DNA
TRBV19	.	TRBJ1-5	.	12	CASMGRDQPQHF	TGTGCCAGTATGGGCCGCGATCAGCCCCAGCATTTT
TRBV19	once	TRBJ1-4	TRBD1	13	CASKDRGWEKLFF	TGTGCCAGTAAGGACAGGGGTTGGGAAAAACTGTTTTTT
TRBV6-1	.	TRBJ2-4	TRBD2	16	CASSEDTAGVYSIQYF	TGTGCCAGCAGTGAAGATACAGCGGGAGTTTACAGCATTCAGTACTTC
TRBV6-6	.	TRBJ1-5	.	14	CASTIQTGNQPQHF	TGTGCCAGCACTATTCAAACAGGAAATCAGCCCCAGCATTTT
TRBV5-5	.	TRBJ2-1	TRBD1	15	CASSTDRGSYNEQFF	TGTGCCAGCAGTACGGACAGGGGGTCCTACAATGAGCAGTTCTTC
TRBV5-1	.	TRBJ2-1	.	15	CASSLTTTGYNEQFF	TGCGCCAGCAGCCTGACGACGACAGGATACAATGAGCAGTTCTTC
TRBV5-1	.	TRBJ2-2	.	14	CASTDETNTGELFF	TGCGCCAGCACGGACGAAACGAACACCGGGGAGCTGTTTTTT
TRBV6-5	.	TRBJ2-7	TRBD2	15	CASSYRGTSAREQYF	TGTGCCAGCAGTTACCGGGGGACTAGCGCCAGGGAGCAGTACTTC
TRBV6-5	.	TRBJ1-3	.	16	CASSYSLPASGNTIYF	TGTGCCAGCAGTTACTCCTTACCAGCCTCTGGAAACACCATATATTTT
TRBV4-1	.	TRBJ2-4	TRBD2	18	CASSLGLAGGLAKNIQYF	TGCGCCAGCAGCCTGGGACTAGCGGGGGGGCTAGCCAAAAACATTCAGTACTTC
TRBV10-2	.	TRBJ2-1	.	12	CASSDLYNEQFF	TGCGCCAGCAGTGATCTCTACAATGAGCAGTTCTTC
TRBV5-6	.	TRBJ2-2	TRBD1	15	CASSSGTGDTGELFF	TGTGCCAGCTCTTCCGGGACAGGGGATACCGGGGAGCTGTTTTTT
TRBV30	.	TRBJ1-2	.	12	CAWSVWQHGYTF	TGTGCCTGGAGTGTTTGGCAGCATGGCTACACCTTC
TRBV14	.	TRBJ1-2	TRBD1	14	CASSRRDRRYGYTF	TGTGCCAGCAGCCGCCGGGACAGGCGTTATGGCTACACCTTC
TRBV7-9	.	TRBJ1-3	.	16	CASRDTGRISGNTIYF	TGTGCCAGCAGGGATACGGGACGGATCTCTGGAAACACCATATATTTT
TRBV30	.	TRBJ1-3	.	14	CAWNRQSSGNTIYF	TGTGCCTGGAATAGACAGAGCTCTGGAAACACCATATATTTT
TRBV5-4	.	TRBJ2-4	TRBD2	15	CASSFPSGGENIQYF	TGTGCCAGCAGCTTCCCAAGCGGGGGGGAAAACATTCAGTACTTC
TRBV28	.	TRBJ1-4	.	14	CASSFQAGEEKLFF	TGTGCCAGCAGTTTTCAGGCAGGGGAAGAAAAACTGTTTTTT
TRBV4-2	once	TRBJ1-2	.	13	CASSQNGEGGYTF	TGTGCCAGCAGCCAGAACGGTGAGGGTGGCTACACCTTC
TRBV9	.	TRBJ1-1	.	15	CASSVGRATNTEAFF	TGTGCCAGCAGCGTAGGTCGGGCAACGAACACTGAAGCTTTCTTT
TRBV7-9	.	TRBJ2-3	.	14	CASSYLLGTDTQYF	TGTGCCAGCAGCTATCTACTAGGAACAGATACGCAGTATTTT
TRBV2	.	TRBJ1-1	.	14	CASSELGANTEAFF	TGTGCCAGCAGTGAACTGGGAGCAAACACTGAAGCTTTCTTT
TRBV15	.	TRBJ2-7	TRBD2	16	CATSSEGAGGLTEQYF	TGTGCCACCAGCAGTGAGGGAGCGGGGGGTCTCACCGAGCAGTACTTC
TRBV15	.	TRBJ2-7	TRBD1	14	CATSGRQGAYEQYF	TGTGCCACCAGCGGAAGACAGGGAGCCTACGAGCAGTACTTC
TRBV7-8	once	TRBJ1-2	.	16	CASSLSESGTYGGGVF	TGTGCCAGCAGCTTATCGGAGTCCGGGACGTACGGTGGAGGGGTCTTC
TRBV7-6	.	TRBJ1-3	TRBD1	15	CASSLVGGTGNTIYF	TGTGCCAGCAGCTTAGTAGGGGGCACTGGAAACACCATATATTTT
TRBV4-3	.	TRBJ2-3	TRBD1	17	CASSQGGTGAITDTQYF	TGCGCCAGCAGCCAGGGTGGGACAGGGGCCATTACAGATACGCAGTATTTT
TRBV9	.	TRBJ2-3	TRBD2	16	CASSGSGGSSTDTQYF	TGTGCCAGCAGCGGTAGCGGGGGGTCTAGCACAGATACGCAGTATTTT
TRBV7-9	.	TRBJ1-2	.	14	CASATGGLGYGYTF	TGTGCCAGCGCTACGGGGGGGCTCGGCTATGGCTACACCTTC
TRBV6-6	.	TRBJ1-5	.	14	CASSFLEGNQPQHF	TGTGCCAGCAGTTTTCTGGAAGGGAATCAGCCCCAGCATTTT
TRBV7-2	.	TRBJ2-7	TRBD2	15	CASSLVGGGAYEQYF	TGTGCCAGCAGCTTAGTAGGCGGGGGGGCCTACGAGCAGTACTTC
TRBV25-1	few	TRBJ2-1	.	14	CASSHGTPYNEQFF	TGTGCCAGCAGCCACGGGACTCCCTACAATGAGCAGTTCTTC
TRBV11-2	.	TRBJ2-7	.	15	CASSLGRYGPYEQYF	TGTGCCAGCAGCTTAGGAAGGTATGGGCCTTACGAGCAGTACTTC
TRBV7-2	few	TRBJ2-2	.	13	CASSEQWGRELFF	TGTGCCAGCAGCGAGCAATGGGGGCGGGAGCTGTTTTTT
TRBV28	.	TRBJ1-5	.	14	CATKGAGDGQPQHF	TGTGCCACTAAGGGAGCTGGGGACGGTCAGCCCCAGCATTTT
TRBV2	.	TRBJ2-2	TRBD1	15	CASRKRQGATGELFF	TGTGCCAGCAGAAAGAGACAGGGGGCCACCGGGGAGCTGTTTTTT
TRBV2	few	TRBJ2-2	.	13	CASSVQNTGELFF	TGTGCCAGCAGTGTACAGAACACCGGGGAGCTGTTTTTT
TRBV6-1	.	TRBJ1-4	.	16	CASSEAGGQGNEKLFF	TGTGCCAGCAGTGAAGCCGGGGGGCAGGGTAATGAAAAACTGTTTTTT
TRBV25-1	.	TRBJ2-7	.	14	CASSELGSSYEQYF	TGTGCCAGCAGTGAATTAGGGAGCTCCTACGAGCAGTACTTC
TRBV30	.	TRBJ1-6	.	14	CAWSRSSYNSPLHF	TGTGCCTGGAGTAGGAGCTCCTATAATTCACCCCTCCACTTT
TRBV5-1	.	TRBJ1-6	.	15	CASSSGQRHNSPLHF	TGCGCCAGCAGCTCGGGGCAAAGACATAATTCACCCCTCCACTTT
TRBV19	.	TRBJ1-1	.	14	CASSMVGTGTEAFF	TGTGCCAGTAGTATGGTCGGGACGGGGACTGAAGCTTTCTTT